This TCR beta chain was recovered during a study of blood T cell repertoires in COVID-19. In germline, CDR1 is SGHRS, CDR2 YFSETQ. Trimming cost V 3 bases and J 6 bases; bases outside gene matches: 7. This CDR3 contains 14 residues. Seattle's enrolled individuals joined amid active infection and were then monitored longitudinally. Libraries were prepared by immunoSEQ multiplex PCR; TCRdb keeps only in-frame clonotypes and omits some of them. This sample carries approximately 90,000 clones, approximately 91% of them seen once, and the ten largest clones take about 5.5%. The origin of this receptor is a man aged 60 to 75 with COVID-19, enrolled during active disease. The sequencing input was peripheral blood. The chain uses TRBV5-1 and TRBJ2-7; 9 bases align to TRBD1. The CDR3 coding sequence is TGCGCCAGCAGCTCCCCGGACAGGGGAGGCGAGCAGTACTTC. Protein sequence: CASSSPDRGGEQYF.